This TCR beta chain was sequenced during a study of T cells in Graves' hyperthyroidism and ophthalmopathy. Study-wide background: Once the initial diagnosis was made, peripheral blood was obtained before any treatment.

Authors of the study amplified TCR beta CDR3 regions from RNA transcripts. TCR CDR3 underwent first-round RT-PCR with the HTBI primer set. TCRdb fed the multiplex PCR reads into MiXCR, producing one record per CDR3 protein. Counted here are 500,000 to 550,000 distinct CDR3 sequences, 20% occurring once; the ten biggest clones make up over 45%. The CDR3 consists of 15 residues. V gave up 4 bases and J gave up 3 bases, with 10 bases separating them. Germline V CDR1 and CDR2: MNHEY, SVGEGT. Inclusion characteristics of ophthalmopathy patients comprised a Clinical Activity Score of at least 3, a NOSPECS grade of at least 4, and duration under 3 months. The diagnoses drew upon clinical symptoms, serum thyroxine and TRAb, thyroid ultrasound and orbital computed tomography. The PBMCs had their origin in approximately 10 ml of fresh peripheral blood.

This rearrangement joins TRBV6-2 or TRBV6-3 to TRBJ2-6; tentatively, D is TRBD1 (5 bases). Sequenced input: blood. The TCR sequence derives from a man aged 40-50 years with Graves' ophthalmopathy. CDR3 loop: CASSLPGNGANVLTF. The CDR3 DNA is TGTGCCAGCAGTTTGCCAGGGAATGGGGCCAACGTCCTGACTTTC.